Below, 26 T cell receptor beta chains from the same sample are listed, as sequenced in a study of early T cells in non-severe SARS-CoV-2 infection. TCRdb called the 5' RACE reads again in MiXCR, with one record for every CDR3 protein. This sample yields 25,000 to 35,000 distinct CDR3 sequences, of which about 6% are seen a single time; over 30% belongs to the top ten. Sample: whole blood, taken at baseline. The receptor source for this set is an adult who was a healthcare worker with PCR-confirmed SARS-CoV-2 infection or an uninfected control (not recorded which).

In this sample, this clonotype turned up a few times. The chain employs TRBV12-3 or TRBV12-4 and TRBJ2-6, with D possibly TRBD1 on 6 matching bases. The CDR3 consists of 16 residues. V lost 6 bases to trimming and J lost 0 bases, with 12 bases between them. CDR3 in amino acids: CASRYTGYSGANVLTF. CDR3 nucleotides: TGTGCCAGCAGGTACACAGGGTACTCTGGGGCCAACGTCCTGACTTTC.

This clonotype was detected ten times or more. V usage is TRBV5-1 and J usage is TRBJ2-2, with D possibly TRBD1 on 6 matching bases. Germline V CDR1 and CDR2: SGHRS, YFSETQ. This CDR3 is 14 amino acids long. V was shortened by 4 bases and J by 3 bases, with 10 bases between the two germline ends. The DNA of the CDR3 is TGCGCCAGCAGCAGCAGGGGAGACACCGGGGAGCTGTTTTTT. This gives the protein CASSSRGDTGELFF.

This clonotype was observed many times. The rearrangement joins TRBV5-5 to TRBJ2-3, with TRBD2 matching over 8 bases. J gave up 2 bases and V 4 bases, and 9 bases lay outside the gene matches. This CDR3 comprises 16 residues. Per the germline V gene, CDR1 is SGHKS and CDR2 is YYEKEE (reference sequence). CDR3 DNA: TGTGCCAGCAGCGGAGGGCTCGGGAGGGCCACAGATACGCAGTATTTT. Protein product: CASSGGLGRATDTQYF.

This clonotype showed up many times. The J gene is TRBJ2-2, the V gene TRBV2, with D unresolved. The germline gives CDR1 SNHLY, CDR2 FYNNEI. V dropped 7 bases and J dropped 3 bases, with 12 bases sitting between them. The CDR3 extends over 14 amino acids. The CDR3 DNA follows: TGTGCCAGCAACGACGGCCGGTACACCGGGGAGCTGTTTTTT. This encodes CASNDGRYTGELFF.

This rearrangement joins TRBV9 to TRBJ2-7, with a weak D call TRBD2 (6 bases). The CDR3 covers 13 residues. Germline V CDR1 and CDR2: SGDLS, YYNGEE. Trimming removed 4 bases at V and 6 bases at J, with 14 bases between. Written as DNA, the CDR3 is TGTGCCAGCAGCTCTCCCGGGGGACGCGAGCAGTACTTC. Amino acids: CASSSPGGREQYF.

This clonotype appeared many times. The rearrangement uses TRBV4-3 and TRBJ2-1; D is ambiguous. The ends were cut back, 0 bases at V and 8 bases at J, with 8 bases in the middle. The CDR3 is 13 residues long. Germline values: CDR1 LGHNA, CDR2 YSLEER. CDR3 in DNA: TGCGCCAGCAGCCAAGAAGAAGGTGATGAGCAGTTCTTC. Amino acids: CASSQEEGDEQFF.

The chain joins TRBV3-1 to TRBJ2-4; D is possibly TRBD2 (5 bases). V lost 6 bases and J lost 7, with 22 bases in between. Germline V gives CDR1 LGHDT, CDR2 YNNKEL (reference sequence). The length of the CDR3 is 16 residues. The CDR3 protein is CASSKTGRVNQNIQYF. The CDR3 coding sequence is TGTGCCAGCAGTAAAACTGGGCGGGTGAATCAGAACATTCAGTACTTC.

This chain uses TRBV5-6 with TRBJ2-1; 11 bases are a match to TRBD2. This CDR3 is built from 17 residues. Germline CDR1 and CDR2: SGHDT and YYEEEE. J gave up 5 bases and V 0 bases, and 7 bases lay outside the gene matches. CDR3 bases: TGTGCCAGCAGCTTGGGGTTTAGCGGGAGGGCCGACAATGAGCAGTTCTTC. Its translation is CASSLGFSGRADNEQFF. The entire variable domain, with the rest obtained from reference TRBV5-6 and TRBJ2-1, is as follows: DAGVTQSPTHLIKTRGQQVTLRCSPKSGHDTVSWYQQALGQGPQFIFQYYEEEERQRGNFPDRFSGHQFPNYSSELNVNALLLGDSALYLCASSLGFSGRADNEQFFGPGTRLTVL.

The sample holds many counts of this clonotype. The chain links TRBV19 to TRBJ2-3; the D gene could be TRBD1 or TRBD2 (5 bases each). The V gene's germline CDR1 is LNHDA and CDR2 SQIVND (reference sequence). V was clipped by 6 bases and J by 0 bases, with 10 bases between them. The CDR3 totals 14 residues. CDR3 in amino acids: CASRIRDSTDTQYF. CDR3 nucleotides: TGTGCCAGTAGAATCCGGGACAGCACAGATACGCAGTATTTT. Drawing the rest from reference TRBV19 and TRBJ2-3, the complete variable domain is DGGITQSPKYLFRKEGQNVTLSCEQNLNHDAMYWYRQDPGQGLRLIYYSQIVNDFQKGDIAEGYSVSREKKESFPLTVTSAQKNPTAFYLCASRIRDSTDTQYFGPGTRLTVL.

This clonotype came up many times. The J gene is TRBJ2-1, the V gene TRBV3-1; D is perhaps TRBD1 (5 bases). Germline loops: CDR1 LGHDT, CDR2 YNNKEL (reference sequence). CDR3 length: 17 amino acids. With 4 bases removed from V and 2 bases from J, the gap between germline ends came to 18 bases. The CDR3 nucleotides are TGTGCCAGCAGCCCTAACGTGGGGCGCGGCACCTACAATGAGCAGTTCTTC. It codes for CASSPNVGRGTYNEQFF.

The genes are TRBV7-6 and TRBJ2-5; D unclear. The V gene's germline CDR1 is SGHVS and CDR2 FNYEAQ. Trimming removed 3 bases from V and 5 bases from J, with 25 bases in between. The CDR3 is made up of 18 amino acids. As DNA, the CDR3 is TGTGCCAGCAGCTTCCCCGTAGGGCTAGGTGGTAGTTCGGAGACCCAGTACTTC. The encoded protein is CASSFPVGLGGSSETQYF.

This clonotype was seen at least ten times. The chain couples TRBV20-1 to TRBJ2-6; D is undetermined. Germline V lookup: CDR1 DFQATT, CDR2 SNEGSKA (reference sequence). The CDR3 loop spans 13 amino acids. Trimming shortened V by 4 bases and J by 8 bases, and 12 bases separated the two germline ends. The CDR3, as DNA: TGCAGTGCTACCCAGCCTGCGACCAACGTCCTGACTTTC. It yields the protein CSATQPATNVLTF.

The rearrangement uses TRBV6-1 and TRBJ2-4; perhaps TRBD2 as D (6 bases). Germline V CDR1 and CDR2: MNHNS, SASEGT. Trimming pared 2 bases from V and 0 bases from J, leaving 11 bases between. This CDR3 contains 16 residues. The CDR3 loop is CASSELTSLAKNIQYF. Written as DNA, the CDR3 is TGTGCCAGCAGTGAATTGACTAGTCTAGCCAAAAACATTCAGTACTTC.

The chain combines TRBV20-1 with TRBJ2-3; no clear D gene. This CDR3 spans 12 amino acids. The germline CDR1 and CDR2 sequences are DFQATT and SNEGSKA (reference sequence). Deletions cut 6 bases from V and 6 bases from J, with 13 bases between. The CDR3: CSASPSADTQYF. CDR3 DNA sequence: TGCAGTGCCAGCCCCAGCGCGGATACGCAGTATTTT.

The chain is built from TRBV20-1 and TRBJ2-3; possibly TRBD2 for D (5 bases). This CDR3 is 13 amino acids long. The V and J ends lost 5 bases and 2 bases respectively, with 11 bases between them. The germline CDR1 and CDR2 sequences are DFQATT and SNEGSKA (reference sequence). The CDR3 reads CSALRVLTDTQYF. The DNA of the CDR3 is TGCAGTGCTCTGCGGGTACTCACAGATACGCAGTATTTT.

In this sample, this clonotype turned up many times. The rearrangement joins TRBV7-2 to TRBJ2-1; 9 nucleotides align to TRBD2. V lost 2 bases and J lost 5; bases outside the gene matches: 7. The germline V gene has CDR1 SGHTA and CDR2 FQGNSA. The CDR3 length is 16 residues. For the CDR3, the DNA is TGTGCCAGCAGCTTATCAAGCGGGGGGATGAACAATGAGCAGTTCTTC. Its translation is CASSLSSGGMNNEQFF.

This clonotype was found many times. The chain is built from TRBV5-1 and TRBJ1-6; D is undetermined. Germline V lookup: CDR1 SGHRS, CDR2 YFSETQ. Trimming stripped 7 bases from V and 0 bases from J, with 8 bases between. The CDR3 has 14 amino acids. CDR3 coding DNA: TGCGCCAGCGCCTTGAGCTCCTATAATTCACCCCTCCACTTT. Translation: CASALSSYNSPLHF.

Here the CDR3 DNA reads TGTGCCAGCAGTTACTTGCGGGGGGCCTACAATGAGCAGTTCTTC. Translated, it gives CASSYLRGAYNEQFF. The rearrangement joins TRBV6-2 or TRBV6-3 to TRBJ2-1, with TRBD2 matching 8 bases. The CDR3 sequence is 15 residues long. CDR1 is MNHEY and CDR2 is SVGEGT in the germline V gene. J lost 2 bases, V lost 1 base, and 1 base had no gene match.

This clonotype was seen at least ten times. For the CDR3, the DNA is TGTGCCAGCAGCTCGGACGGGACAACCTACGAGCAGTACTTC. Protein sequence: CASSSDGTTYEQYF. The chain carries TRBV7-2 and TRBJ2-7, with D possibly matching TRBD1 (6 bases). Germline CDR1 SGHTA, CDR2 FQGNSA. V dropped 4 bases and J dropped 2 bases, with 12 bases sitting between them. CDR3 length equals 14 residues.

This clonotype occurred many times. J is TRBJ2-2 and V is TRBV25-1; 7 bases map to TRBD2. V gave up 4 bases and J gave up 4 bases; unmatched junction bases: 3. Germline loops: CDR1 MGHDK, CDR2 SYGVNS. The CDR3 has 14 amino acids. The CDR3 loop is CASSVPSGTGELFF. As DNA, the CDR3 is TGTGCCAGCAGTGTCCCTAGCGGCACCGGGGAGCTGTTTTTT.

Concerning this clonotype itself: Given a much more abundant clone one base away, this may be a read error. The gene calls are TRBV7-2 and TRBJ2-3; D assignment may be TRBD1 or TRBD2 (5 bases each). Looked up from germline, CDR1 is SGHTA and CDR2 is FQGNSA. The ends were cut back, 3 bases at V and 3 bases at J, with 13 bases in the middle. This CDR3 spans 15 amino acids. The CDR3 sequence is CASSFREGRTDTQYF. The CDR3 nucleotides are TGTGCCAGCAGCTTCCGCGAGGGGCGGACAGATACGCAGTATTTT.

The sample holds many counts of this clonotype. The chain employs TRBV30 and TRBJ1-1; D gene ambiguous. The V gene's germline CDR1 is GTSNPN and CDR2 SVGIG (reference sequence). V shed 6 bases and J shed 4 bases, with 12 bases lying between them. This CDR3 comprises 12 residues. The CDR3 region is CACTVVSTEAFF. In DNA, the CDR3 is TGTGCCTGCACAGTGGTAAGCACTGAAGCTTTCTTT.

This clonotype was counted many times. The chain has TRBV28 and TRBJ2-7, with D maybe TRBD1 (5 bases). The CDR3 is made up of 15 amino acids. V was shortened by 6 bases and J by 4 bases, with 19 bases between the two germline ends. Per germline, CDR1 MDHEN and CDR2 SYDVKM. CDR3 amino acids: CASSRQGPGVYEQYF. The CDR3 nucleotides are TGTGCCAGCAGCCGTCAGGGTCCTGGGGTTTACGAGCAGTACTTC.

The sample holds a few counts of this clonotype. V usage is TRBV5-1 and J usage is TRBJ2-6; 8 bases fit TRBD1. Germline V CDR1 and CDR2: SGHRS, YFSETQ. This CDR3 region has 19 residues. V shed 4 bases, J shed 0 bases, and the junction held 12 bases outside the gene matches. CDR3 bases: TGCGCCAGCAGCCGAACTACCGGGACAGGTAGCTCTGGGGCCAACGTCCTGACTTTC. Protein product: CASSRTTGTGSSGANVLTF.

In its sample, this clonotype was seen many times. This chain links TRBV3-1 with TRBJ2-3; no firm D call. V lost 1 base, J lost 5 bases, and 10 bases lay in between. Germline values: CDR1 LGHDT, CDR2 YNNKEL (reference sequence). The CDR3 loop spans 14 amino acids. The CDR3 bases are TGTGCCAGCAGCCAAGGGTTAGTGCAAGATACGCAGTATTTT. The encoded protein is CASSQGLVQDTQYF.

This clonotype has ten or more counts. CDR3 DNA sequence: TGTGCCAGCAGCTTAACAGGGGGGCTGAACACTGAAGCTTTCTTT. Its translation is CASSLTGGLNTEAFF. V gene TRBV7-8 combines with J gene TRBJ1-1, with 8 positions matching TRBD1. V lost 2 bases and J lost 0; bases outside the gene matches: 2. The CDR3 spans 15 residues. CDR1 and CDR2 from the germline V gene are SGHVS and FQNEAQ.